Described below is a single TCR beta chain sequence and its context. Its antigen is currently unknown. Germline values: CDR1 SGHDT, CDR2 YYEEEE. This CDR3 is 16 amino acids long. V lost 4 bases and J lost 4, with 18 bases in between. This record comes from a study of cytomegalovirus exposure and HLA in healthy donors. General study findings and limits: It was reported that the classifier diagnosed cytomegalovirus status with high specificity and sensitivity in both the original and validation cohorts. In vitro, three CMV-associated chains proved specific for CMV antigens.

Data came from immunoSEQ multiplex PCR; TCRdb stores just in-frame clones and leaves some out. This table has fewer than 250,000 clones, around 87% appearing once. The donors were part of the validation cohort of some 120 subjects. That cohort was separate from the first cohort, which comprised 500 to 850 subjects. The sequence was obtained from a woman under 30 in good health and CMV-seropositive. Sequencing was carried out using PBMCs. This chain connects TRBV5-6 to TRBJ1-5; D is uncertain. This CDR3 is CASSALSAGRNQPQHF. Here the CDR3 DNA reads TGTGCCAGCAGCGCCCTCTCAGCGGGGAGAAATCAGCCCCAGCATTTT. Filled out from reference TRBV5-6 and TRBJ1-5, the complete variable domain reads DAGVTQSPTHLIKTRGQQVTLRCSPKSGHDTVSWYQQALGQGPQFIFQYYEEEERQRGNFPDRFSGHQFPNYSSELNVNALLLGDSALYLCASSALSAGRNQPQHFGDGTRLSIL.